The TCR beta chain described here comes from a study of blood T cells in healthy people across ages. Whole-study context: Per two T cells, about one barcoded beta molecule was captured through template switching.

This CDR3 is built from 14 residues. The V end was cut by 0 bases, the J end by 2 bases, with 7 bases between. CDR1 and CDR2 (germline): MGHRA, YSYEKL. This clonotype was seen many times. Sample-barcoded 5' priming and a J-beta primer mix drove a second PCR of about 6 to 12 cycles. MiXCR, applied by TCRdb to the 5' RACE reads, yields one record per CDR3 protein. The table has roughly 1 million distinct CDR3 sequences, about 25% seen once; the top ten hold about 0.69%. These same data were also listed under a study on T cells of mothers and their children. Turning to that study: RNA that had been extracted went wholly into cDNA synthesis, at about 1.5 ug per 15 ul. Each mother gave over 9.5 million TCR beta CDR3 reads; each child, some 3 million.

This receptor was taken from a girl under 10 years old in good health. The sample taken for sequencing was blood. V and J are TRBV4-1 and TRBJ1-2, with D unresolved. DNA of the CDR3: TGCGCCAGCAGCCAAGAAGAGTCGAACTATGGCTACACCTTC. As protein: CASSQEESNYGYTF.